Listed below are T cell receptor beta chains from one sample, sequenced in a study of neurological immune-mediated disorders. MiXCR, applied by TCRdb to the 5' RACE reads, yields one record per CDR3 protein. The sample contains about 81,000 distinct CDR3 sequences, 4.3% of which appear only once. Material: PBMCs. Every receptor here comes from a woman aged 60 to 75 with multiple sclerosis. CDR3s include the opening cysteine and the closing phenylalanine or tryptophan. Size is stated for part of the rows, as once, few or many counts, or as a class when the clone is expanded.

j_call	clone_size	v_call	cdr3_aa
TRBJ2-7	many	TRBV5-1	CASSNGTDFYEQYF
TRBJ2-7	many	TRBV5-6	CASSTQGLADF
TRBJ1-1	NA	TRBV5-1	CASSLEGGPTEAFF
TRBJ2-6	many	TRBV12-3/TRBV12-4	CASSPASAGANVLTF
TRBJ1-4	many	TRBV12-3/TRBV12-4	CASSLIAGGEKLFF
TRBJ2-6	many	TRBV12-3/TRBV12-4	CASSPGQGGSGANVLTF
TRBJ2-2	many	TRBV3-1	CASSQVTGLAGELFF
TRBJ1-2	many	TRBV5-5	CASCCRGSDYGYTF
TRBJ1-2	many	TRBV6-1	CASSDPRNNYGYTF
TRBJ2-7	many	TRBV5-6	CASSPSGPYEQYF
TRBJ1-2	many	TRBV3-1	CASSQAPGGPYGYTF
TRBJ1-1	many	TRBV20-1	CSARDQGRMNTEAFF
TRBJ1-3	many	TRBV6-5	CASSSGPPSSGNTIYF
TRBJ2-2	many	TRBV3-1	CASSRLISAGELFF
TRBJ2-5	many	TRBV2	CASKTSGVETQYF
TRBJ1-1	many	TRBV29-1	CSVDGGGATEAFF
TRBJ1-2	few	TRBV5-1	CASSVDSYNYGYTF
TRBJ2-5	many	TRBV5-1	CASSLVPAEETQYF
TRBJ2-5	many	TRBV7-9	CASSLKGESQETQYF
TRBJ1-2	many	TRBV6-4	CATKASQTRGGYTF
TRBJ2-5	many	TRBV15	CATSSQTSGVGTQYF
TRBJ2-7	many	TRBV5-1	CASSLGSGGAYEQYF